This T cell receptor (beta chain) was profiled in a study of tumor and adjacent non-tumor tissue in lung cancer. Study-level background: Aged about 30 to 76 years, patients included fewer than 11 men and 4 to 6 women with stage I to III disease. On average, productive TCRbeta reads reached about 4.17 million per sample. Study-wide results and limits: Higher tumor TCR diversity was associated with shorter survival.

A modified ARM-PCR protocol with three rounds of nested PCR amplified TCRbeta. TCRdb independently ran MiXCR on the multiplex PCR reads; one entry per CDR3 protein. This table holds fewer than 90,000 distinct CDR3 sequences, 65% to 80% found once. The CDR3 totals 15 residues. CDR1 is SGHNT, CDR2 YENEEA, per germline. As to this clonotype: The target antigen is unknown. The conserved phenylalanine or tryptophan is not found at the CDR3 terminus, so this likely reflects a read error.

RNA was extracted from bulk tissue without any cell sorting. The normal lung tissue was taken more than 3 cm from the tumor edge. This clonotype originated in a woman aged 50 to 60 with non-small cell lung cancer. Material for sequencing was distant non-tumor lung tissue. The chain couples TRBV11-3 to TRBJ2-1, with 10 bases fitting TRBD2. This chain's CDR3 is CVNSLFSGRDNEQFL. CDR3 in DNA: TGTGTCAACAGCTTATTCAGCGGGAGGGACAATGAGCAGTTCCTC.